A single sample is the source of the 20 T cell receptor beta chains below, sequenced in a study of T cell repertoires and Cas9 in healthy adults. Sequenced by immunoSEQ multiplex PCR; TCRdb stores in-frame clones only, minus some. The sample shows tens of thousands of clones, 92% of them seen only once. What was sequenced was CD4+ effector T cells (CD127+, CD25-, CD137-, CD154-) from PBMCs; culture status not recorded. These receptors came from a human donor in good health.

This sequence joins TRBV19 and TRBJ2-5, with 8 positions matching TRBD1. The germline V gene has CDR1 LNHDA and CDR2 SQIVND (reference sequence). This CDR3 has 15 residues. J gave up 5 bases and V 2 bases, and 7 bases lay outside the gene matches. The CDR3 sequence is CASSINRGSSETQYF. In DNA, the CDR3 is TGTGCCAGTAGTATAAACAGGGGGTCCTCGGAGACCCAGTACTTC.

V gene TRBV15 combines with J gene TRBJ2-7; TRBD1 or TRBD2 may be the D gene (5 bases each). The CDR3 has 14 residues. Trimming shortened V by 3 bases and J by 5 bases, and 14 bases separated the two germline ends. Per germline, CDR1 LNHNV and CDR2 YYDKDF (reference sequence). DNA for the CDR3: TGTGCCACCAGCAGCGGACTCAGGGTAGACGAGCAGTACTTC. This codes for CATSSGLRVDEQYF. Filled out from reference TRBV15 and TRBJ2-7, the complete variable domain reads DAMVIQNPRYQVTQFGKPVTLSCSQTLNHNVMYWYQQKSSQAPKLLFHYYDKDFNNEADTPDNFQSRRPNTSFCFLDIRSPGLGDTAMYLCATSSGLRVDEQYFGPGTRLTVT.

The chain carries TRBV12-5 and TRBJ2-5; D is tentatively TRBD1 or TRBD2 (5 bases each). There are 14 residues in the CDR3. Between the trimmed V and J ends, which lost 4 bases and 5 bases, there was a span of 14 bases. Germline CDR1 reads LGHNT; CDR2 reads FRNRAP. The CDR3 DNA sequence: TGTGCTAGTGGTTCCCCGGGACCCCTCGAGACCCAGTACTTC. Its translation is CASGSPGPLETQYF. The variable domain in full, with the rest retrieved from reference TRBV12-5 and TRBJ2-5, is DARVTQTPRHKVTEMGQEVTMRCQPILGHNTVFWYRQTMMQGLELLAYFRNRAPLDDSGMPKDRFSAEMPDATLATLKIQPSEPRDSAVYFCASGSPGPLETQYFGPGTRLLVL.

The chain joins TRBV6-5 to TRBJ2-3; no firm D call. This CDR3 has 13 residues. Germline loops: CDR1 MNHEY, CDR2 SVGAGI. Trimming took off 6 bases at V and 4 bases at J, with 11 bases between the two ends. CDR3 protein: CASRYNRADTQYF. The CDR3, as DNA: TGTGCCAGCAGGTATAATCGGGCAGATACGCAGTATTTT.

The chain carries TRBV5-1 and TRBJ1-4; maybe TRBD1 (5 bases). Germline-derived CDR1 and CDR2 are SGHRS and YFSETQ. The CDR3 consists of 13 residues. V was clipped by 0 bases and J by 5 bases, with 5 bases between them. CDR3 DNA sequence: TGCGCCAGCAGCTTGGAGGGGAATGAAAAACTGTTTTTT. Protein sequence: CASSLEGNEKLFF.

This clone was counted a few times. The rearrangement joins TRBV10-3 to TRBJ2-1, with D possibly matching TRBD2 (6 bases). Trimming took 4 bases from V and 8 from J, leaving 18 bases between them. Germline V gene data show CDR1 as ENHRY and CDR2 as SYGVKD. CDR3 length: 15 residues. The CDR3 reads CAISVWRDLSHEQFF. The CDR3 DNA is TGTGCCATCAGTGTTTGGCGGGACTTATCGCATGAGCAGTTCTTC.

V gene TRBV5-5 combines with J gene TRBJ2-3; D is uncertain. Trimming cost V 3 bases and J 2 bases, with 10 bases left between them. The CDR3 extends over 14 amino acids. Germline V gene lookup returns CDR1 SGHKS and CDR2 YYEKEE (reference sequence). Here the CDR3 DNA reads TGTGCCAGCAGCTCGGCGGCTAACACAGATACGCAGTATTTT. Translation gives CASSSAANTDTQYF.

The chain links TRBV13 to TRBJ1-6; 7 nucleotides line up with TRBD1. The germline gives CDR1 PRHDT, CDR2 FYEKMQ (reference sequence). The CDR3 consists of 16 residues. The ends lost 7 bases at V and 9 bases at J; junction bases unmatched: 15. The CDR3 loop is CASNSQDRKRGSPLHF. CDR3 nucleotides: TGTGCCAGCAACTCCCAGGACAGGAAAAGAGGTTCACCCCTCCACTTT.

V gene TRBV11-1 combines with J gene TRBJ1-4; D is unresolved. The CDR3 has 18 residues. V lost 5 bases and J lost 2, with 21 bases in between. Germline CDR1 reads SGHAT; CDR2 reads FQDESV (reference sequence). The CDR3 here is CASSPRGRTKSTNEKLFF. CDR3 DNA: TGTGCCAGCAGCCCACGAGGGAGGACGAAATCGACTAATGAAAAACTGTTTTTT.

The chain joins TRBV6-1 to TRBJ1-2; D is ambiguous. V gave up 2 bases and J gave up 2 bases, with 6 bases separating them. This CDR3 is 13 amino acids long. The germline V gene encodes CDR1 MNHNS and CDR2 SASEGT. CDR3 region: CASSELGNYGYTF. DNA for the CDR3: TGTGCCAGCAGTGAACTTGGGAACTATGGCTACACCTTC.

This clone was seen once. This chain uses TRBV30 with TRBJ1-6; D remains ambiguous. Germline V gene sequence: CDR1 GTSNPN, CDR2 SVGIG (reference sequence). V was trimmed by 5 bases and J by 0 bases, leaving 11 bases between them. The CDR3 sequence is 15 residues long. Here the CDR3 reads CAWGRMNSYNSPLHF. The CDR3 DNA is TGTGCCTGGGGACGGATGAACTCCTATAATTCACCCCTCCACTTT.

The chain couples TRBV10-3 to TRBJ1-3, with D possibly TRBD1 on 5 matching bases. This CDR3 is 15 amino acids long. Trimming stripped 0 bases from V and 2 bases from J, with 8 bases between. Germline CDR1 reads ENHRY; CDR2 reads SYGVKD. CDR3 sequence (DNA): TGTGCCATCAGTGAGTCGCAGGGCGCTGGAAACACCATATATTTT. Residues: CAISESQGAGNTIYF.

The rearrangement uses TRBV11-2 and TRBJ1-1; weak D call: TRBD1 (5 bases). Germline V gene sequence: CDR1 SGHAT, CDR2 FQNNGV. CDR3 length: 14 amino acids. The germline V and J ends were trimmed by 3 bases and 5 bases, with 13 bases remaining between them. The CDR3 loop reads CASSFVGVGTEAFF. The CDR3 DNA is TGTGCCAGCAGCTTTGTGGGGGTGGGTACTGAAGCTTTCTTT. The full variable domain, completed using reference TRBV11-2 and TRBJ1-1, is EAGVAQSPRYKIIEKRQSVAFWCNPISGHATLYWYQQILGQGPKLLIQFQNNGVVDDSQLPKDRFSAERLKGVDSTLKIQPAKLEDSAVYLCASSFVGVGTEAFFGQGTRLTVV.

The rearrangement links TRBV7-8 to TRBJ2-5; D possibly matches TRBD1 or TRBD2 (5 bases each). Trimming cost V 4 bases and J 0 bases, with 15 bases left between them. Germline assignment: CDR1 SGHVS and CDR2 FQNEAQ. The CDR3 runs to 16 residues. The CDR3 DNA reads as TGTGCCAGCAGCTCACTAGACAGCCTGTACCAAGAGACCCAGTACTTC. It codes for CASSSLDSLYQETQYF.

The CDR3 DNA is TGTGCCAGCAGCCCCGGGAGGGTGGGCACTGAAGCTTTCTTT. Translating gives CASSPGRVGTEAFF. V gene TRBV6-5 combines with J gene TRBJ1-1; D remains unclear. Germline assignment: CDR1 MNHEY and CDR2 SVGAGI. Trimming shortened V by 6 bases and J by 4 bases, and 15 bases separated the two germline ends. The CDR3 covers 14 residues.

The J gene is TRBJ1-1, the V gene TRBV11-2, with D uncertain. The CDR3 consists of 13 residues. Germline V gene data show CDR1 as SGHAT and CDR2 as FQNNGV. V was trimmed by 0 bases and J by 0 bases, leaving 2 bases between them. The DNA of the CDR3 is TGTGCCAGCAGCTTAGAGATGAACACTGAAGCTTTCTTT. Protein sequence: CASSLEMNTEAFF.

The chain employs TRBV28 and TRBJ1-2, with 9 bases fitting TRBD1. Germline lookup yields CDR1 MDHEN and CDR2 SYDVKM. The CDR3 sequence is 15 residues long. Trimming took 2 bases from V and 8 from J; bases not matched to a gene: 9. CDR3 sequence: CASSLGGQGLGGYTF. The CDR3 DNA sequence: TGTGCCAGCAGTTTAGGGGGACAGGGACTGGGCGGCTACACCTTC.

The rearrangement uses TRBV6-5 and TRBJ2-5, with D unclear. V shed 6 bases and J shed 3 bases, with 5 bases lying between them. Germline CDR1 and CDR2: MNHEY and SVGAGI. The CDR3 is 11 residues long. The CDR3, as DNA: TGTGCCAGCAGCCGGGAAGAGACCCAGTACTTC. It translates to CASSREETQYF.

J is TRBJ2-7 and V is TRBV7-9; a weak D match, TRBD2 (6 bases). CDR1 and CDR2 from the germline V gene are SEHNR and FQNEAQ (reference sequence). The CDR3 length is 15 residues. V lost 4 bases and J lost 0, with 13 bases in between. The CDR3 coding sequence is TGTGCCAGCAGCTCCGGGACTGCAAGCTCCTACGAGCAGTACTTC. Protein: CASSSGTASSYEQYF.

The chain links TRBV30 to TRBJ2-2; weak D call: TRBD1 (6 bases). Trimming stripped 3 bases from V and 3 bases from J, with 11 bases between. The V gene's germline CDR1 is GTSNPN and CDR2 SVGIG (reference sequence). The CDR3 has 14 residues. CDR3 sequence reads: CAWSPRTDTGELFF. CDR3 sequence (DNA): TGTGCCTGGAGCCCCCGGACAGACACCGGGGAGCTGTTTTTT.